Sequencing of this T cell receptor (beta chain) was carried out in a study of blood T cell repertoires in COVID-19 (dated by TCRdb to 2019 to 2021). Describing the broader study: Samples covering the acute and convalescent phases of COVID-19 were provided by collaborators in the United States, Italy and Spain. The material from the prospective study consisted of cDNA or gDNA derived from T cells, B-cell-depleted T cells, or PBMCs. Subjects who had been exposed to COVID-19, were actively infected with it, or had recovered from it provided the deeply sampled blood TCRbeta repertoires that made up the dataset. A freely available public database, intended as a resource for researchers studying the immune response to SARS-CoV-2, is where the repertoires were released. Samples were obtained from the ongoing ImmuneRACE study (first 160 participants) and from 950 to 1,500 subjects provided by 6 global collaborators. A de-identified subject ID, COVID-19 status, age in years and sex were almost always included in the sample metadata. Where available, HLA class I and class II types were obtained from metadata supplied by the sample provider rather than from assay-based typing.

The paper's findings and limits, for the study overall: Clinical and demographic metadata were provided uncurated, with the amount varying by source and participant.

TCRbeta CDR3 regions were amplified from genomic DNA using the immunoSEQ Assay, a bias-controlled multiplex PCR. The authors processed their data as follows. Nucleated cell counts per sample were estimated from amplification of reference gene primers within the assay. To quantify the absolute abundance of each unique TCRbeta CDR3 rearrangement, sequence reads were collapsed and filtered. For each sample, productive Simpson clonality was calculated as the square root of Simpson's diversity index over productive rearrangements. The table was pulled from immuneACCESS by TCRdb, which kept in-frame rearrangements only. Such tables lose some clones; where checked, under half of the loss comes from unresolved V genes, and the rest has no known cause. V and J calls and clone size are given by that table; D and trimming were obtained from the DNA. For this sample there are 200,000 to 250,000 clones; roughly 84% appear just once. The ten top clones hold 3.6% of the sample.

The collaborating institutions used their own protocols to collect whole blood in K2EDTA tubes. Collaborator samples were shipped for TCRbeta analysis as frozen whole blood, isolated PBMCs, or DNA extracted from either sample type. Notes on this clone: Its specific antigen is unknown. No qualities accompany the bases; no much larger clone lies one base away.

After removal of 4 bases from V and 2 bases from J, the junction retains 6 bases not matched to a gene. The germline V gene provides CDR1 ENHRY and CDR2 SYGVKD. Measured from the cysteine to the phenylalanine, the CDR3 is 15 residues long. The only DNA kept is the CDR3, 45 bases in frame from the first base. This sequence originates from a woman aged 80 or older with acute or convalescent COVID-19. The sequencing sample was made of peripheral blood. The chain joins TRBV10-3 to TRBJ1-2, and 8 bases in between align with TRBD1. The nucleotides read TGTGCCATCAGTGCCGACAGGGGCAGGAACTATGGCTACACCTTC. This yields the protein CAISADRGRNYGYTF.